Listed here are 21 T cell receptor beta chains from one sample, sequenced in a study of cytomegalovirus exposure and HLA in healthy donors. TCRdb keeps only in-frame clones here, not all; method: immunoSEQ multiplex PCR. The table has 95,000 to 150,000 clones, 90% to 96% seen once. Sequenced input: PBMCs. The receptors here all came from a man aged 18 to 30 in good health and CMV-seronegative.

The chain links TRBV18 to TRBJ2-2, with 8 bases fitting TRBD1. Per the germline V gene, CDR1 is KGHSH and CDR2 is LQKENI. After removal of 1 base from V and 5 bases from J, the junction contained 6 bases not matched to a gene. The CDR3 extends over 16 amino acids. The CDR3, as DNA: TGTGCCAGCTCACCACTCGTGACAGGGGTAACCGGGGAGCTGTTTTTT. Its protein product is CASSPLVTGVTGELFF.

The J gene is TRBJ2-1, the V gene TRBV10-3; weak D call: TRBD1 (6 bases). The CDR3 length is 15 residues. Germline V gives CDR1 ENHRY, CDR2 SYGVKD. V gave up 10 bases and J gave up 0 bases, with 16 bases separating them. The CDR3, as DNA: TGTGCCAACTCCAGACAGGCCGGCTCCTACAATGAGCAGTTCTTC. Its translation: CANSRQAGSYNEQFF.

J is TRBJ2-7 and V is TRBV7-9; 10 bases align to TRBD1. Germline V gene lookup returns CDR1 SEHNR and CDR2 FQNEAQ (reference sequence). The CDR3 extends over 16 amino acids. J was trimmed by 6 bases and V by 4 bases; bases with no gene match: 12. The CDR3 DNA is TGTGCCAGCAGCTCGGAGGACCGGGACAGGGGATTCGAGCAGTACTTC. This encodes CASSSEDRDRGFEQYF.

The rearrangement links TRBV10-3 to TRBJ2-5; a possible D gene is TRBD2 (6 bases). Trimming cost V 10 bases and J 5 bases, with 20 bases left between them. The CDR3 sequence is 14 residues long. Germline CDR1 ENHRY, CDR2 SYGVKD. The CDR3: CASGLSAHGETQYF. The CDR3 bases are TGTGCCAGCGGACTATCGGCTCATGGGGAGACCCAGTACTTC.

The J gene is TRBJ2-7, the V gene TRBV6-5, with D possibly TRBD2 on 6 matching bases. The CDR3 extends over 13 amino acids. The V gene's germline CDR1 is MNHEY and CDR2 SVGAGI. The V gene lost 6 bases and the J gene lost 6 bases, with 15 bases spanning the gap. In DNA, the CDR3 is TGTGCCAGCAGGGATCCGGGGGTGATCGAGCAGTACTTC. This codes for CASRDPGVIEQYF.

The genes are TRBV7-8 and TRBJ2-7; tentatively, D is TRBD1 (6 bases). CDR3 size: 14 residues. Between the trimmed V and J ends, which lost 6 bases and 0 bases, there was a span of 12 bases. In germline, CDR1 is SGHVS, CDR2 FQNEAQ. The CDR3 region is CASRGTISSYEQYF. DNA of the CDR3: TGTGCCAGCAGGGGGACAATAAGCTCCTACGAGCAGTACTTC.

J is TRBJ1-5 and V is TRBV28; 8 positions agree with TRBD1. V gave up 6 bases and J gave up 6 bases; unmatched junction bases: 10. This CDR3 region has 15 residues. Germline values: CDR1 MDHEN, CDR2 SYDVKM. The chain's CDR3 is CASRVGQGQSQPQHF. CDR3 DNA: TGTGCCAGCAGAGTCGGACAGGGCCAGAGTCAGCCCCAGCATTTT.

The CDR3 loop reads CASSSLTPGSEKLFF. The CDR3 bases are TGTGCCAGCAGCTCGCTGACACCAGGTTCGGAAAAACTGTTTTTT. The gene calls are TRBV7-2 and TRBJ1-4; D is ambiguous. The CDR3 contains 15 residues. V was shortened by 4 bases and J by 8 bases, with 17 bases between the two germline ends. CDR1 is SGHTA, CDR2 FQGNSA, per germline.

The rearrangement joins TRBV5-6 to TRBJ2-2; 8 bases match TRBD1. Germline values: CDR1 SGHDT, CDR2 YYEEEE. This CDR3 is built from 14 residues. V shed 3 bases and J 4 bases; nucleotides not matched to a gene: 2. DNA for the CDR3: TGTGCCAGCAGCTGGGGGACAGGCACCGGGGAGCTGTTTTTT. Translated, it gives CASSWGTGTGELFF.

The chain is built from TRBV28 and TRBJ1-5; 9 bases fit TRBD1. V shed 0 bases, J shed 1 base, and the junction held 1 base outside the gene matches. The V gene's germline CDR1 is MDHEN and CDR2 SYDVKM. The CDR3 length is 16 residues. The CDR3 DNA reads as TGTGCCAGCAGTTTATGGGGGACAGGGAGCAATCAGCCCCAGCATTTT. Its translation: CASSLWGTGSNQPQHF.

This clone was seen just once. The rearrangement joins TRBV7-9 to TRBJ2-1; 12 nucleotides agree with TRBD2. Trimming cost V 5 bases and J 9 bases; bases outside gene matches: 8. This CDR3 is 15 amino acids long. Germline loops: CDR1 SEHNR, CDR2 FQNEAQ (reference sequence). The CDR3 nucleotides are TGTGCCAGCAGCCGCCCGGGACTAGCGGGCGGTGAGCAGTTCTTC. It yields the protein CASSRPGLAGGEQFF.

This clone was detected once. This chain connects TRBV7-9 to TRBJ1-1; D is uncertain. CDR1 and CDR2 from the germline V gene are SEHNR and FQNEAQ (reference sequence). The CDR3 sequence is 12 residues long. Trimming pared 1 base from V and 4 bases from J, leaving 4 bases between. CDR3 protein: CASSLGRTEAFF. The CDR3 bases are TGTGCCAGCAGCTTAGGTCGCACTGAAGCTTTCTTT.

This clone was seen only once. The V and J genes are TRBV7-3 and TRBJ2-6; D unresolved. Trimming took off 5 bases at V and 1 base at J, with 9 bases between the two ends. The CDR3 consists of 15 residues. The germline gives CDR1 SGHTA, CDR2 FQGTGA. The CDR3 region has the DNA TGTGCCAGCAGCCCACCCGGTTCTGGGGCCAACGTCCTGACTTTC. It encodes CASSPPGSGANVLTF.

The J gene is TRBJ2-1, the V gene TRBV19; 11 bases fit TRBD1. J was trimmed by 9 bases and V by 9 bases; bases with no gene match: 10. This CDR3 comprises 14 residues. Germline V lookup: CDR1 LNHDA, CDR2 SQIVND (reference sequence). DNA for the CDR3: TGTGCCAGCGTTCCGGGACAGGGGGTAGTTGAGCAGTTCTTC. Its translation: CASVPGQGVVEQFF.

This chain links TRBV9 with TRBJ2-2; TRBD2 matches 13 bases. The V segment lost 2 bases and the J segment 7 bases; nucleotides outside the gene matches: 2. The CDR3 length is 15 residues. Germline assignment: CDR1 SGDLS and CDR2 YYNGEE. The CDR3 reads CASSVGTSGNGELFF. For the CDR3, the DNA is TGTGCCAGCAGCGTTGGGACTAGCGGGAACGGGGAGCTGTTTTTT. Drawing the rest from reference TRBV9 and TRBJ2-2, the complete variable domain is DSGVTQTPKHLITATGQRVTLRCSPRSGDLSVYWYQQSLDQGLQFLIQYYNGEERAKGNILERFSAQQFPDLHSELNLSSLELGDSALYFCASSVGTSGNGELFFGEGSRLTVL.

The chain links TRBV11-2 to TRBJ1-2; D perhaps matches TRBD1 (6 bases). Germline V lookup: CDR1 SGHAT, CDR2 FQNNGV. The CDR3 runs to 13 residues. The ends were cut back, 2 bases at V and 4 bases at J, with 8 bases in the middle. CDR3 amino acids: CASSLKQGYGYTF. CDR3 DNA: TGTGCCAGCAGCTTAAAACAGGGCTATGGCTACACCTTC.

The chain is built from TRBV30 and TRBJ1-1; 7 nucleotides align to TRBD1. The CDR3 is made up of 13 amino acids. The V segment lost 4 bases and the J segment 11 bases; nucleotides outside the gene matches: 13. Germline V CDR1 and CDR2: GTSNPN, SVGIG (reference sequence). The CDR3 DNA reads TGTGCCTGGATGGACGACAGGGTCTCGGAGGCTTTCTTT. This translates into CAWMDDRVSEAFF.

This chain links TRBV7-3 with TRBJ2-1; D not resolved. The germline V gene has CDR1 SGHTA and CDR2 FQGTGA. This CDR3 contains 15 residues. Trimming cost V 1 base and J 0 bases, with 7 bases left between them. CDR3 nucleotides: TGTGCCAGCAGCTTAATTGCTAGCTCCTACAATGAGCAGTTCTTC. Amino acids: CASSLIASSYNEQFF.

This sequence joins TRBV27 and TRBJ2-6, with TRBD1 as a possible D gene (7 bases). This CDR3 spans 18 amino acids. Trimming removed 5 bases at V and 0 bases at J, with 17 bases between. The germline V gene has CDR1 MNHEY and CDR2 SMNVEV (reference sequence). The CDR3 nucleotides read TGTGCCAGCAGTCCGCGGGACAGAGACTACTCTGGGGCCAACGTCCTGACTTTC. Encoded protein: CASSPRDRDYSGANVLTF.

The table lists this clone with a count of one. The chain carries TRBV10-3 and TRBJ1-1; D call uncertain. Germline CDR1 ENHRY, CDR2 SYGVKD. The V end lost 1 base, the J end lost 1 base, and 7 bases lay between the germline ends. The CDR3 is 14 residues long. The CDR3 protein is CAISEYRRNTEAFF. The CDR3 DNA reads TGTGCCATCAGTGAGTATCGGAGGAACACTGAAGCTTTCTTT.

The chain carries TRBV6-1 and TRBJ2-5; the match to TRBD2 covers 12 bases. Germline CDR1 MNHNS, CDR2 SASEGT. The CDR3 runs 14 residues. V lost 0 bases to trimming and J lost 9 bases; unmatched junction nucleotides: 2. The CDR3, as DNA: TGTGCCAGCAGTGAAGCCCTAGCGGGAGGGGCCCAGTACTTC. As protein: CASSEALAGGAQYF.